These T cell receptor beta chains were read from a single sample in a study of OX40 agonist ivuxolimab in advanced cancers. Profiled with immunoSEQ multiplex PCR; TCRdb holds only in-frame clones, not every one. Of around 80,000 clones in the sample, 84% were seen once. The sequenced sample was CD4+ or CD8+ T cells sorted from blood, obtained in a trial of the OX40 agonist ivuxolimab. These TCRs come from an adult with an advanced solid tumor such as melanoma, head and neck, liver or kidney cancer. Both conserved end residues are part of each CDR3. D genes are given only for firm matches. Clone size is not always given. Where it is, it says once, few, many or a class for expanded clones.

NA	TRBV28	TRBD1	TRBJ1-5	TGTGCCAGCAGTATGGGACAGTTCAATCAGCCCCAGCATTTT	CASSMGQFNQPQHF
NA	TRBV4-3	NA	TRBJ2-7	TGCGCCAGCAGCCAAGATACGGGGGTTGTTGGAGACGAGCAGTACTTC	CASSQDTGVVGDEQYF
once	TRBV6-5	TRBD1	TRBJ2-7	TGTGCCAGCAGTAACCGACAGGGTCTAACCTACGAGCAGTACTTC	CASSNRQGLTYEQYF
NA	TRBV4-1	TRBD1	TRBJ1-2	TGCGCCAGCACGCCGCCGGGACAGGGACATGGCTACACCTTC	CASTPPGQGHGYTF
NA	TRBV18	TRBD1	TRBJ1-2	TGTGCCAGCTCACCGGGACAGGGAAACTATGGCTACACCTTC	CASSPGQGNYGYTF
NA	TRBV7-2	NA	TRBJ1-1	TGTGCCAGCAGCCCCAGGGTGAACACTGAAGCTTTCTTT	CASSPRVNTEAFF
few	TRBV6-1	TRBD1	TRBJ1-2	TGTGCCAGCAGTGACGCCGGGACAGGGGTGGGCGGCTACACCTTC	CASSDAGTGVGGYTF
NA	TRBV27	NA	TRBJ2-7	TGTGCCAGCAGTTTGGGAGGGGGTTACGAGCAGTACTTC	CASSLGGGYEQYF
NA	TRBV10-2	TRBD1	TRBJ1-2	TGCGCCAGCTTTTCGGGGGTGGGGACAGGTTCCGTCGGGGGCTATGGCTACACCTTC	CASFSGVGTGSVGGYGYTF
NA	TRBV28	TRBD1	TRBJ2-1	TGTGCCAGCAGTTTATTGGAGACCCGGGACAGCTCCTACAATGAGCAGTTCTTC	CASSLLETRDSSYNEQFF
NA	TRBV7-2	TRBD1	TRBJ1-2	TGTGCCAGCCGAGGGGGAGGGCGGGACAGATCCTCAAACTCCATCCCCCGATTC	CASRGGGRDRSSNSIPRF
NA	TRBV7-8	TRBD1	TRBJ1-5	TGTGCCAGCAGCTTCTCCTCCGGGACAGGGGCGGGTAGCAATCAGCCCCAGCATTTT	CASSFSSGTGAGSNQPQHF